This T cell receptor (beta chain) originates from a study of blood T cell repertoires in COVID-19. Per the study methods: Estimates of nucleated cell counts were drawn from the amplification of reference gene primers. The protocol was immunoSEQ multiplex PCR, while the TCRdb copy is restricted to in-frame clones and leaves out a portion. V and J calls and clone size follow that table, whereas D and trimming were derived from the DNA. The profile covers 250,000 to 350,000 clones, with approximately 90% appearing a single time and about 3% taken by the ten largest. Trimming removed 1 base at V and 0 bases at J, with 8 bases between. Germline-derived CDR1 and CDR2 are SGHNT and YYREEE (reference sequence). The CDR3 extends over 15 amino acids.

The sample comprised peripheral blood. The chain links TRBV5-4 to TRBJ1-3; no clear D. This receptor was identified in a woman in her thirties with active or convalescent COVID-19. The CDR3 loop is CASSLSSSSGNTIYF. CDR3 in DNA: TGTGCCAGCAGCTTGAGCTCGAGCTCTGGAAACACCATATATTTT.